A selection of T cell receptor beta chains follows, all from one sample in a study of T cells in Graves' hyperthyroidism and ophthalmopathy. In TCRdb, the multiplex PCR reads were re-called with MiXCR into one record per CDR3 protein. The data contain about 420,000 distinct CDR3 sequences, roughly an eighth of them singletons. The sequenced sample consisted of blood. Receptors originate from a woman in her late teens or twenties with Graves' hyperthyroidism. CDR3s include the opening cysteine and the closing phenylalanine or tryptophan. D genes are given only for firm matches. Clone size is not always given. Where it is, it says once, few, many or a class for expanded clones.

D gene: -
clone size: -
V gene: TRBV20-1
J gene: TRBJ1-1
CDR3 DNA: TGCAGTGCGCCAAAGGACGGGAACACTGAAGCTTTCTTT
CDR3 protein: CSAPKDGNTEAFF

D gene: -
clone size: many
V gene: TRBV7-2
J gene: TRBJ2-3
CDR3 DNA: TGTGCCAGCAGCTTTTATGGGGTTGAAGAGACAGATACGCAGTATTTT
CDR3 protein: CASSFYGVEETDTQYF

D gene: -
clone size: many
V gene: TRBV28
J gene: TRBJ2-7
CDR3 DNA: TGTGCCACCTTGACATTGGGCGGGAAGGCCTACGAGCAGTACTTC
CDR3 protein: CATLTLGGKAYEQYF

D gene: -
clone size: -
V gene: TRBV7-3
J gene: TRBJ2-2
CDR3 DNA: TGTGCCAGCAGCAACGGACTGAACACCGGGGAGCTGTTTTTT
CDR3 protein: CASSNGLNTGELFF

D gene: TRBD2
clone size: many
V gene: TRBV2
J gene: TRBJ2-1
CDR3 DNA: TGTGCCAGCAGGGACCTAGCGGGACCGTTCTTC
CDR3 protein: CASRDLAGPFF

D gene: TRBD1
clone size: -
V gene: TRBV6-2/TRBV6-3
J gene: TRBJ2-7
CDR3 DNA: TGTGCCAGCAGCAGCAACCCGGGACAGGGTGTTTACGAGCAGTACTTC
CDR3 protein: CASSSNPGQGVYEQYF

D gene: TRBD2
clone size: -
V gene: TRBV5-1
J gene: TRBJ2-5
CDR3 DNA: TGCGCCAGCAGAATCGCTAGCGGGAACCAAGAGACCCAGTACTTC
CDR3 protein: CASRIASGNQETQYF

D gene: -
clone size: -
V gene: TRBV28
J gene: TRBJ1-5
CDR3 DNA: TGTGCCAGCAGTTTAATCGCCTCTCAGCCCCAGCATTTT
CDR3 protein: CASSLIASQPQHF

D gene: -
clone size: many
V gene: TRBV4-3
J gene: TRBJ2-3
CDR3 DNA: TGCGCCAGCAGCTCACAAGCAGATACGCAGTATTTT
CDR3 protein: CASSSQADTQYF

D gene: -
clone size: -
V gene: TRBV9
J gene: TRBJ2-1
CDR3 DNA: TGTGCCAGCAGCGTTTCAGGGCAGTTATACGAGCAGTTCTTC
CDR3 protein: CASSVSGQLYEQFF

D gene: -
clone size: -
V gene: TRBV2
J gene: TRBJ2-7
CDR3 DNA: TGTGCCAGCACCCGGGACGGTACCTACGAGCAGTACTTC
CDR3 protein: CASTRDGTYEQYF

D gene: TRBD2
clone size: -
V gene: TRBV12-3/TRBV12-4
J gene: TRBJ2-3
CDR3 DNA: TGTGCCAGCAGTCGATGGGCTAGCGGGAGGGCAGATACGCAGTATTTT
CDR3 protein: CASSRWASGRADTQYF

D gene: -
clone size: many
V gene: TRBV7-9
J gene: TRBJ2-3
CDR3 DNA: TGTGCCAGCAGCGTAACGCCAGGGGCGACTACGCAGTATTTT
CDR3 protein: CASSVTPGATTQYF

D gene: TRBD1
clone size: once
V gene: TRBV27
J gene: TRBJ1-3
CDR3 DNA: TGTGCCAGCAGTTTAACAGGGGGCTTTGGAAACACCATATATTTT
CDR3 protein: CASSLTGGFGNTIYF

D gene: -
clone size: -
V gene: TRBV19
J gene: TRBJ1-2
CDR3 DNA: TGTGCCAGTACCACCGGGCAGGGTTATGGCTACACCTTC
CDR3 protein: CASTTGQGYGYTF

D gene: TRBD2
clone size: few
V gene: TRBV6-4
J gene: TRBJ2-2
CDR3 DNA: TGTGCCAGCAGTGAGCGGGAGCCCGGGGAGCTGTTTTTT
CDR3 protein: CASSEREPGELFF

D gene: -
clone size: -
V gene: TRBV18
J gene: TRBJ1-2
CDR3 DNA: TGTGCCAGCTCACCTCCCGGAAAAACAGGGTACGACTATGGCTACACCTTC
CDR3 protein: CASSPPGKTGYDYGYTF

D gene: -
clone size: few
V gene: TRBV7-3
J gene: TRBJ2-3
CDR3 DNA: TGTGCCAGCAGCTCGGACAGAGATACGCAGTATTTT
CDR3 protein: CASSSDRDTQYF

D gene: TRBD2
clone size: many
V gene: TRBV10-1
J gene: TRBJ2-1
CDR3 DNA: TGCGCCAGCAGTGGCTCGCGGGAGGGCCCGGGTGAGCAGTTCTTC
CDR3 protein: CASSGSREGPGEQFF

D gene: -
clone size: -
V gene: TRBV18
J gene: TRBJ1-1
CDR3 DNA: TGTGCCAGCTCACCACAGGGGGGTTTATTTGGCACTGAAGCTTTCTTT
CDR3 protein: CASSPQGGLFGTEAFF

D gene: -
clone size: -
V gene: TRBV20-1
J gene: TRBJ2-2
CDR3 DNA: TGCAGTGCTCCGGGAACGACGAACACCGGGGAGCTGTTTTTT
CDR3 protein: CSAPGTTNTGELFF

D gene: -
clone size: many
V gene: TRBV20-1
J gene: TRBJ2-1
CDR3 DNA: TGCAGTGCTTATTACGGGGGAAGCTCCTACAATGAGCAGTTCTTC
CDR3 protein: CSAYYGGSSYNEQFF

D gene: TRBD1
clone size: -
V gene: TRBV12-3/TRBV12-4
J gene: TRBJ1-4
CDR3 DNA: TGTGCCAGCAGTCCCGCCCCGACAGGGAGTGAAAAACTGTTTTTT
CDR3 protein: CASSPAPTGSEKLFF

D gene: -
clone size: many
V gene: TRBV27
J gene: TRBJ1-1
CDR3 DNA: TGTGCCAGCAGTTTGAATTCCATGAACACTGAAGCTTTCTTT
CDR3 protein: CASSLNSMNTEAFF